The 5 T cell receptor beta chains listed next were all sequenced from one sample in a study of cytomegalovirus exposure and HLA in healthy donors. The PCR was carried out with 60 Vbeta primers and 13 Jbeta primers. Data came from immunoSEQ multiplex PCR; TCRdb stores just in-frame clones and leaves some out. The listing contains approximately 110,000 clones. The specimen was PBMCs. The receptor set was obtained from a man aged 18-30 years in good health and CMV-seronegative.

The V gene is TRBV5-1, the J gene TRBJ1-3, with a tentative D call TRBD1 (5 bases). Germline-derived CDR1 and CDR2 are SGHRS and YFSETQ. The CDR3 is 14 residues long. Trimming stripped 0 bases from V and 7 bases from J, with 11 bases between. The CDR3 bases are TGCGCCAGCAGCTTGGAAGGCGGGGGGAACACCATATATTTT. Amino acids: CASSLEGGGNTIYF.

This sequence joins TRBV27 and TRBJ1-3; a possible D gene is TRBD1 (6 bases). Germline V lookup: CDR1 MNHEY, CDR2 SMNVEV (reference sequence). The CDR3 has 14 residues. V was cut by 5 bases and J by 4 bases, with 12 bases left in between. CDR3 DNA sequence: TGTGCCAGCAGTGAAGTAGGGACAGGAAACACCATATATTTT. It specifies CASSEVGTGNTIYF.

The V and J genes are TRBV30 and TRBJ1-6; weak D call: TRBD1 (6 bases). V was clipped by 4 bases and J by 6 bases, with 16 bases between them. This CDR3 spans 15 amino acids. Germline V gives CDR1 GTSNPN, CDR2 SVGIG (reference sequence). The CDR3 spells CAWTPLRTANSPLHF. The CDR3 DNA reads TGTGCCTGGACCCCTCTCAGGACAGCTAATTCACCCCTCCACTTT.

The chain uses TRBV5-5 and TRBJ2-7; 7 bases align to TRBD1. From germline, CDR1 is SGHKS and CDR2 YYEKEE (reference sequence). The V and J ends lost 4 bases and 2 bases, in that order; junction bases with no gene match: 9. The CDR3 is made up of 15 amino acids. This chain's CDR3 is CASSKTGDRTYEQYF. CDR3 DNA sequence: TGTGCCAGCAGCAAAACCGGGGACAGAACCTACGAGCAGTACTTC.

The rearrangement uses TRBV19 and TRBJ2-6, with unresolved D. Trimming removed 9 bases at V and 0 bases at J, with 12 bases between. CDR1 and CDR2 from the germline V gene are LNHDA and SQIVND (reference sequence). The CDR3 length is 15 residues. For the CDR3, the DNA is TGTGCCAGCCACCACCAGATCTCTGGGGCCAACGTCCTGACTTTC. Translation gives CASHHQISGANVLTF.